The 27 T cell receptor beta chains listed next were all sequenced from one sample in a study of cytomegalovirus exposure and HLA in healthy donors. With 60 Vbeta and 13 Jbeta primers, the PCR was carried out. Generated by immunoSEQ multiplex PCR, the TCRdb table keeps only in-frame clones and is missing some. Among 130,000 or so clones, roughly 78% were seen once, and the ten largest hold more than 2.5%. The sample taken for sequencing was PBMCs. The receptors stem from a man between 18 and 29 years old in good health and CMV-seropositive.

V and J are TRBV7-9 and TRBJ1-1; 7 nucleotides line up with TRBD1. The CDR3 is made up of 18 amino acids. The ends lost 2 bases at V and 4 bases at J; junction bases unmatched: 16. CDR1 is SEHNR, CDR2 FQNEAQ, per germline (reference sequence). The CDR3 DNA sequence: TGTGCCAGCAGCTTAATAAGGCCAGGGGGGCGCTTGGCCACTGAAGCTTTCTTT. Translation gives CASSLIRPGGRLATEAFF.

The rearrangement joins TRBV10-3 to TRBJ1-1, with D possibly being TRBD1 (6 bases). Deletions cut 9 bases from V and 1 base from J, with 9 bases between. Germline lookup yields CDR1 ENHRY and CDR2 SYGVKD. The CDR3 covers 12 residues. The CDR3 is CAIQGGNTEAFF. For the CDR3, the DNA is TGTGCCATACAGGGTGGGAACACTGAAGCTTTCTTT.

The rearrangement uses TRBV6-5 and TRBJ1-5; D uncertain. The CDR3 has 13 amino acids. V was clipped by 0 bases and J by 7 bases, with 7 bases between them. Germline CDR1 is MNHEY and CDR2 is SVGAGI. CDR3 protein: CASSYSPVQPQHF. CDR3 DNA: TGTGCCAGCAGTTACTCCCCTGTCCAGCCCCAGCATTTT.

V gene TRBV11-2 combines with J gene TRBJ1-1; D gene ambiguous. This CDR3 is 14 amino acids long. Trimming left V 2 bases short and J 0 bases short, with 7 bases between. CDR1 SGHAT and CDR2 FQNNGV come from the germline V gene. The CDR3 is CASSLNIMNTEAFF. The CDR3 DNA sequence: TGTGCCAGCAGCTTAAACATTATGAACACTGAAGCTTTCTTT.

V is TRBV6-1 and J is TRBJ1-1; D unresolved. Germline V gene sequence: CDR1 MNHNS, CDR2 SASEGT. This CDR3 region has 12 residues. V was clipped by 2 bases and J by 8 bases, with 9 bases between them. CDR3 sequence reads: CASSEHGEEAFF. For the CDR3, the DNA is TGTGCCAGCAGTGAACACGGGGAAGAAGCTTTCTTT.

V is TRBV27 and J is TRBJ2-7; 8 bases are a match to TRBD1. Trimming took 7 bases from V and 6 from J; bases not matched to a gene: 14. The CDR3 consists of 15 residues. Germline CDR1 is MNHEY and CDR2 is SMNVEV (reference sequence). CDR3 nucleotide sequence: TGTGCCAGCACCAAGAGTAGGCAGGGGGCGGTCGAGCAGTACTTC. It encodes CASTKSRQGAVEQYF.

The chain uses TRBV19 and TRBJ1-4, with no clear D. Germline assignment: CDR1 LNHDA and CDR2 SQIVND (reference sequence). V dropped 1 base and J dropped 0 bases, with 9 bases sitting between them. The CDR3 sequence is 16 residues long. As DNA, the CDR3 is TGTGCCAGTAGTATAGTTTTCGGTTCAACTAATGAAAAACTGTTTTTT. It encodes CASSIVFGSTNEKLFF.

The chain is built from TRBV27 and TRBJ2-7, with 8 positions matching TRBD1. Per the germline V gene, CDR1 is MNHEY and CDR2 is SMNVEV (reference sequence). This CDR3 has 14 amino acids. V lost 7 bases and J lost 6; bases outside the gene matches: 11. DNA for the CDR3: TGTGCCAGCACCCCGACAGGGGCAGTAAGCGAGCAGTACTTC. This sequence encodes CASTPTGAVSEQYF.

About this clone: The same CDR3 can be traced to other DNA sequences in this sample. The V and J genes are TRBV2 and TRBJ1-5, with 10 bases matching TRBD1. Germline V gene lookup returns CDR1 SNHLY and CDR2 FYNNEI. This CDR3 contains 14 residues. J was trimmed by 2 bases and V by 6 bases; bases with no gene match: 1. This CDR3 reads CASSGTGGNQPQHF. In nucleotides, the CDR3 is TGTGCCAGCAGCGGGACAGGGGGCAATCAGCCCCAGCATTTT. Full variable domain (remainder filled in from reference TRBV2 and TRBJ1-5): EPEVTQTPSHQVTQMGQEVILRCVPISNHLYFYWYRQILGQKVEFLVSFYNNEISEKSEIFDDQFSVERPDGSNFTLKIRSTKLEDSAMYFCASSGTGGNQPQHFGDGTRLSIL.

The CDR3 nucleotides are TGTGCCAGCAGGAAGGACAGGACCTACGAGCAGTACTTC. Translating gives CASRKDRTYEQYF. The V and J genes are TRBV6-5 and TRBJ2-7; 7 nucleotides match TRBD1. CDR3 size: 13 residues. Germline lookup yields CDR1 MNHEY and CDR2 SVGAGI. After removal of 6 bases from V and 2 bases from J, the junction contained 4 bases not matched to a gene.

V is TRBV15 and J is TRBJ2-2; 7 bases match TRBD1. CDR1 is LNHNV and CDR2 is YYDKDF in the germline V gene (reference sequence). Trimming removed 2 bases from V and 3 bases from J; junction bases left unmatched: 3. The CDR3 contains 15 residues. The CDR3 region has the DNA TGTGCCACCAGCAGAAGGGACAGAGACACCGGGGAGCTGTTTTTT. Translating it yields CATSRRDRDTGELFF.

Worth noting for this clone: Other DNA sequences of this sample code for an identical CDR3. The J gene is TRBJ1-5, the V gene TRBV27, with D tentatively TRBD1 (5 bases). CDR1 MNHEY and CDR2 SMNVEV come from the germline V gene (reference sequence). This CDR3 has 14 amino acids. The V and J ends lost 0 bases and 7 bases respectively, with 10 bases between them. The CDR3 DNA reads TGTGCCAGCAGTTTATCGGGGGGAGGGCAGCCCCAGCATTTT. This translates into CASSLSGGGQPQHF.

The chain uses TRBV5-1 and TRBJ2-3, with 9 bases aligning to TRBD2. The CDR3 extends over 19 amino acids. The J segment lost 0 bases and the V segment lost 2 bases, leaving 13 bases of the junction unmatched. Germline assignment: CDR1 SGHRS and CDR2 YFSETQ. For the CDR3, the DNA is TGCGCCAGCAGCTTTTCCACCAGGGCTAGCGGGACTAGCACAGATACGCAGTATTTT. It codes for CASSFSTRASGTSTDTQYF.

The chain employs TRBV13 and TRBJ2-7, with D perhaps TRBD2 (5 bases). Germline V gene sequence: CDR1 PRHDT, CDR2 FYEKMQ (reference sequence). V was clipped by 4 bases and J by 1 base, with 14 bases between them. The CDR3 runs 15 residues. The CDR3 DNA sequence: TGTGCCAGCAGCTACTACCGGGAAAAATCCTACGAGCAGTACTTC. It specifies CASSYYREKSYEQYF.

This chain connects TRBV6-5 to TRBJ1-5; D gene ambiguous. The CDR3 loop spans 13 amino acids. Germline loops: CDR1 MNHEY, CDR2 SVGAGI. The V gene lost 5 bases and the J gene lost 11 bases, with 16 bases spanning the gap. This CDR3 reads CASSPSGLRAQHF. The CDR3 coding sequence is TGTGCCAGCAGTCCCTCGGGGTTGCGAGCCCAGCATTTT.

CDR3 sequence reads: CASSTATGITEGTEAFF. CDR3 bases: TGCGCCAGCAGTACCGCGACAGGGATCACCGAAGGCACTGAAGCTTTCTTT. V gene TRBV10-1 combines with J gene TRBJ1-1, with 7 bases that match TRBD1. V was pared by 5 bases and J by 4 bases, with 16 bases of the junction left unmatched. The germline gives CDR1 WNHNN, CDR2 SYGVQD (reference sequence). This CDR3 has 17 amino acids.

The CDR3 DNA is TGCGCCAGCAGTGAAGTTTGGGGGGAGGATTATGGCTACACCTTC. Residues: CASSEVWGEDYGYTF. V and J are TRBV10-2 and TRBJ1-2; D possibly corresponds to TRBD1 (5 bases). The CDR3 runs 15 residues. Germline CDR1 reads WSHSY; CDR2 reads SAAADI. With 3 bases removed from V and 5 bases from J, the gap between germline ends came to 16 bases.

The chain links TRBV18 to TRBJ1-1; D remains unclear. CDR1 is KGHSH and CDR2 is LQKENI in the germline V gene. The CDR3 runs to 15 residues. With 6 bases removed from V and 2 bases from J, the gap between germline ends came to 16 bases. DNA of the CDR3: TGTGCCAGCTCGCCCAATACAGCCGCAAACACTGAAGCTTTCTTT. Translation: CASSPNTAANTEAFF.

The V and J genes are TRBV5-1 and TRBJ2-1; 7 bases align to TRBD2. Germline V CDR1 and CDR2: SGHRS, YFSETQ. Unmatched junction bases numbered 8, after V lost 4 bases and J lost 7 bases. The CDR3 is made up of 14 amino acids. Here the CDR3 DNA reads TGCGCCAGCAGCAGAGCGGGGAGCGGGAATGAGCAGTTCTTC. Translating gives CASSRAGSGNEQFF.

The rearrangement links TRBV28 to TRBJ1-3, with D possibly being TRBD1 (5 bases). The CDR3 spans 16 residues. With 8 bases removed from V and 4 bases from J, the gap between germline ends came to 21 bases. CDR1 MDHEN and CDR2 SYDVKM come from the germline V gene. CDR3 protein: CASATPSAGSGNTIYF. The CDR3, as DNA: TGTGCCAGCGCGACCCCCTCGGCAGGGTCCGGAAACACCATATATTTT.

This clone was observed a single time. The chain links TRBV6-6 to TRBJ1-1, with 7 bases lining up with TRBD1. V shed 6 bases, J shed 3 bases, and the junction held 4 bases outside the gene matches. The germline CDR1 and CDR2 sequences are MNHNY and SVGAGI (reference sequence). This CDR3 is 13 amino acids long. CDR3 region: CASSRDRDTEAFF. The DNA of the CDR3 is TGTGCCAGCAGCAGAGACAGGGACACTGAAGCTTTCTTT.

The chain recombines TRBV7-2 with TRBJ1-1; 7 nucleotides align to TRBD1. Germline loops: CDR1 SGHTA, CDR2 FQGNSA. CDR3 length: 15 residues. Unmatched junction bases numbered 9, after V lost 4 bases and J lost 4 bases. The CDR3 region has the DNA TGTGCCAGCAGCTCCAGGGGGTGGGCTGGCACTGAAGCTTTCTTT. It specifies CASSSRGWAGTEAFF.

This chain links TRBV28 with TRBJ1-5; D might be TRBD1 (5 bases). This CDR3 contains 16 residues. Germline CDR1 MDHEN, CDR2 SYDVKM. V lost 7 bases and J lost 1, with 17 bases in between. CDR3 sequence (DNA): TGTGCCAGCACCCCCGGGGGAAGTAGGAGCAATCAGCCCCAGCATTTT. Its protein is CASTPGGSRSNQPQHF. The whole variable domain, filled in from reference TRBV28 and TRBJ1-5, reads DVKVTQSSRYLVKRTGEKVFLECVQDMDHENMFWYRQDPGLGLRLIYFSYDVKMKEKGDIPEGYSVSREKKERFSLILESASTNQTSMYLCASTPGGSRSNQPQHFGDGTRLSIL.

This clone has just one count. V gene TRBV27 combines with J gene TRBJ2-1; D unresolved. CDR1 is MNHEY, CDR2 SMNVEV, per germline (reference sequence). The CDR3 has 13 residues. The ends were cut back, 6 bases at V and 6 bases at J, with 12 bases in the middle. The CDR3 sequence: CASSAALGNEQFF. CDR3 coding DNA: TGTGCCAGCAGCGCGGCTCTAGGCAATGAGCAGTTCTTC.

The chain combines TRBV9 with TRBJ2-1; the match to TRBD2 covers 7 bases. This CDR3 is 15 amino acids long. Germline CDR1 is SGDLS and CDR2 is YYNGEE. The V and J ends lost 0 bases and 4 bases, in that order; junction bases with no gene match: 4. DNA for the CDR3: TGTGCCAGCAGCGTAGGGGGGGACTATTACAATGAGCAGTTCTTC. Its protein is CASSVGGDYYNEQFF.

V usage is TRBV23-1 and J usage is TRBJ2-5; D unclear. TRBV23-1 is an ORF for which the function is uncertain. The CDR3 has 13 residues. The V and J ends lost 2 bases and 5 bases respectively, with 9 bases between them. DNA of the CDR3: TGCGCCAGCAGTCAACTAGGCGAGGAGACCCAGTACTTC. This translates into CASSQLGEETQYF.

CDR3 sequence: CASSGGPPSNRNTEAFF. The CDR3 DNA sequence: TGTGCCAGCAGCGGGGGCCCGCCAAGCAACCGAAACACTGAAGCTTTCTTT. The chain uses TRBV5-5 and TRBJ1-1; a weak D match, TRBD1 (6 bases). Germline V gene sequence: CDR1 SGHKS, CDR2 YYEKEE (reference sequence). The CDR3 length is 17 residues. The V gene lost 4 bases and the J gene lost 2 bases, with 21 bases spanning the gap.